A selection of T cell receptor beta chains follows, all from one sample in a study. MiXCR, run by TCRdb on the 5' RACE reads, gives a single entry per CDR3 protein. Here the sample spans 62,000 or so distinct CDR3 sequences, roughly 23% being singletons. Sample: memory CD4+ T cells sorted from a lymph node. The source of these receptors is a female donor with breast cancer. Each CDR3 is given with its conserved first and last residue. The D gene is left open where the match is weak. The size of a clone is reported for some rows only, either as once, few or many, or as a class for expanded clones.

>14|.|TRBJ2-3|.|TRBV6-2/TRBV6-3
CASSYRGAKDTQYF
TGTGCCAGCAGTTACCGGGGAGCAAAGGATACGCAGTATTTT
>15|TRBD1|TRBJ1-1|many|TRBV5-1
CASSSLTGGKTEAFF
TGCGCCAGCAGCTCCCTGACAGGGGGAAAGACTGAAGCTTTCTTT
>14|.|TRBJ2-5|few|TRBV29-1
CSVEDPDRQETQYF
TGCAGCGTTGAAGATCCCGACAGACAAGAGACCCAGTACTTC
>15|TRBD2|TRBJ2-1|.|TRBV12-3/TRBV12-4
CASSLSSGSIGEQFF
TGTGCCAGCAGTTTAAGTAGCGGGAGCATCGGTGAGCAGTTCTTC
>15|.|TRBJ2-1|.|TRBV6-1
CASSEQGGSYNEQFF
TGTGCCAGCAGTGAACAAGGGGGCTCCTACAATGAGCAGTTCTTC
>15|TRBD2|TRBJ2-3|.|TRBV20-1
CSAKRLAGGPRTQYF
TGCAGTGCCAAGAGACTAGCGGGGGGGCCACGTACGCAGTATTTT
>14|.|TRBJ1-4|.|TRBV5-1
CASSSSGYNEKLFF
TGCGCCAGCAGCTCTTCAGGGTATAATGAAAAACTGTTTTTT
>19|TRBD2|TRBJ2-1|few|TRBV3-1
CASSPRGLAGGGRRNEQFF
TGTGCCAGCAGCCCGCGGGGACTAGCGGGAGGAGGAAGACGCAATGAGCAGTTCTTC
>12|.|TRBJ2-1|many|TRBV5-1
CASSFLLNEQFF
TGCGCCAGCAGCTTTCTCCTCAATGAGCAGTTCTTC
>12|.|TRBJ1-5|.|TRBV6-6
CASRTANQPQHF
TGTGCCAGCAGGACAGCCAATCAGCCCCAGCATTTT
>13|TRBD1|TRBJ2-7|.|TRBV6-2/TRBV6-3
CATRDRDFGEQYF
TGTGCCACCCGGGACAGGGACTTCGGCGAGCAGTACTTC
>16|.|TRBJ2-7|many|TRBV4-3
CASSQVDVGSPYEQYF
TGCGCCAGCAGCCAAGTGGACGTCGGGTCCCCCTACGAGCAGTACTTC
>17|.|TRBJ1-6|.|TRBV20-1
CSTTTPSHTQDGSPLHF
TGCAGTACTACAACTCCATCCCACACACAGGATGGCTCACCCCTCCACTTT
>14|.|TRBJ1-5|many|TRBV7-9
CASSFGGRNQPQHF
TGTGCCAGCAGCTTCGGGGGGCGGAATCAGCCCCAGCATTTT